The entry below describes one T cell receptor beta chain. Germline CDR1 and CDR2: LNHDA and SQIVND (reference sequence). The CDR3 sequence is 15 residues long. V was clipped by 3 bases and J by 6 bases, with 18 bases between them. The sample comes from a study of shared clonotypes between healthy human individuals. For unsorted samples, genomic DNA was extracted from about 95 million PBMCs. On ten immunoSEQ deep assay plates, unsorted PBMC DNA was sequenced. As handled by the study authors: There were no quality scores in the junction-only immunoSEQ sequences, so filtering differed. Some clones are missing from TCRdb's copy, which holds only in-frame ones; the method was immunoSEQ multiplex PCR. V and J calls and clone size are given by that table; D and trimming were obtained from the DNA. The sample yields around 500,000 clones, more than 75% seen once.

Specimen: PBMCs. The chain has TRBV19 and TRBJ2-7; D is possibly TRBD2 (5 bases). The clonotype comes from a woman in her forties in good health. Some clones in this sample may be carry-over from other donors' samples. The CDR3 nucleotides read TGTGCCAGTAGTATCTCCAGGCCCGGACTGGGCGAGCAGTACTTC. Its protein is CASSISRPGLGEQYF.